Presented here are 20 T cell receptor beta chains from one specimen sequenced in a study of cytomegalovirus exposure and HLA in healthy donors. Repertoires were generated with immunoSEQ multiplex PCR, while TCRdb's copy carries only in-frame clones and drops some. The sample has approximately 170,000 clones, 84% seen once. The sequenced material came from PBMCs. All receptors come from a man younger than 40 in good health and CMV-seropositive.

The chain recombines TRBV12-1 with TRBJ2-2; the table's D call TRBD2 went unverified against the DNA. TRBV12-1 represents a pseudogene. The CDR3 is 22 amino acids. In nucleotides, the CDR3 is TGTGCCAGCAGCTTTGAGGGGACTAGCGGGGGCCCACAGGGTAAGGACACCGGGGAGCTGTTTTTT. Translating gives CASSFEGTSGGPQGKDTGELFF.

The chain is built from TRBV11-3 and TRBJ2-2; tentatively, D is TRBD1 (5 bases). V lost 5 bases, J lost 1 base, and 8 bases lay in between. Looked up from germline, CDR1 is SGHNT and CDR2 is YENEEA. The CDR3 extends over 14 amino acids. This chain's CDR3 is CASSSDRNTGELFF. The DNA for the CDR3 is TGTGCCAGCAGCAGCGACAGGAACACCGGGGAGCTGTTTTTT.

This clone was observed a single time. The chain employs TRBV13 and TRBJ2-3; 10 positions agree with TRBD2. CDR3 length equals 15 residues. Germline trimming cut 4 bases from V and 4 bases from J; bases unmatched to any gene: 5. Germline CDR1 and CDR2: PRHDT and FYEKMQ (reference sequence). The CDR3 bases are TGTGCCAGCAGCTCAGGACTAGCGGAGTCAGATACGCAGTATTTT. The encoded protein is CASSSGLAESDTQYF. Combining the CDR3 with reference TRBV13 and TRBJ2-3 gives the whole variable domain AAGVIQSPRHLIKEKRETATLKCYPIPRHDTVYWYQQGPGQDPQFLISFYEKMQSDKGSIPDRFSAQQFSDYHSELNMSSLELGDSALYFCASSSGLAESDTQYFGPGTRLTVL.

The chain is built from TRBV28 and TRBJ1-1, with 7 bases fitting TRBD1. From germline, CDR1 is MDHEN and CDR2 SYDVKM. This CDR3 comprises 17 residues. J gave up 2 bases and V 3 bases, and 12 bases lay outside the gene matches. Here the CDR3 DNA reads TGTGCCAGCAGTTTGGAGATCACAGGGGCTCCAAACACTGAAGCTTTCTTT. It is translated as CASSLEITGAPNTEAFF.

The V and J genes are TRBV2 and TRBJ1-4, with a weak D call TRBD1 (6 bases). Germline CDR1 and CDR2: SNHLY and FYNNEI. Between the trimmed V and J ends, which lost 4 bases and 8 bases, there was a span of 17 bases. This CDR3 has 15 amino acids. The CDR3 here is CASSGFGGTGEKLFF. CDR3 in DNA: TGTGCCAGCAGTGGTTTTGGGGGCACGGGAGAAAAACTGTTTTTT.

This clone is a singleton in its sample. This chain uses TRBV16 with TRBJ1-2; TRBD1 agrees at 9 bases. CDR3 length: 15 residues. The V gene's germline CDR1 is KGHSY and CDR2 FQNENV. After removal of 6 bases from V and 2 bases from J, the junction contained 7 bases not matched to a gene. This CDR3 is CASRLPGTGNYGYTF. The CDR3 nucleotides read TGTGCCAGCAGACTCCCCGGGACAGGGAACTATGGCTACACCTTC.

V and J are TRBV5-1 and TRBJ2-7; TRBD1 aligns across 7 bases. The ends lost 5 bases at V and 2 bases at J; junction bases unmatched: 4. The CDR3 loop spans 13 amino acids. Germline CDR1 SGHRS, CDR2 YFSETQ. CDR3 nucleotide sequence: TGCGCCAGCAGACGGACAGGCGCCTACGAGCAGTACTTC. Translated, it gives CASRRTGAYEQYF.

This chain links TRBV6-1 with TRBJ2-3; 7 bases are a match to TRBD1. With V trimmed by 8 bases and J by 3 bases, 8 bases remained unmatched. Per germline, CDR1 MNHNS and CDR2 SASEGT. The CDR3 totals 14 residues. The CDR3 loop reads CASCRDRLTDTQYF. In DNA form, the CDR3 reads TGTGCCAGCTGTAGGGACAGATTAACAGATACGCAGTATTTT.

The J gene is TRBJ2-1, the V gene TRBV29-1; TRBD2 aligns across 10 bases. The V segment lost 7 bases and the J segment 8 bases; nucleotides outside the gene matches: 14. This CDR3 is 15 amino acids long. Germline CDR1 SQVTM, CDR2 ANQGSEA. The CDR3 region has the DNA TGCAGCGCCCCCCTCGGGACTAGCGCCCGCTATGAGCAGTTCTTC. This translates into CSAPLGTSARYEQFF.

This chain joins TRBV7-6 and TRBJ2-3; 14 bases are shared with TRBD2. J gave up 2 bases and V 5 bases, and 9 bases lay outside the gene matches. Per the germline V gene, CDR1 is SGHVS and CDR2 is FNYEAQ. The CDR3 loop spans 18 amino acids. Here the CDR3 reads CASSKGLAGGLITDTQYF. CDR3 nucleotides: TGTGCCAGCAGCAAAGGACTAGCGGGGGGCCTTATCACAGATACGCAGTATTTT.

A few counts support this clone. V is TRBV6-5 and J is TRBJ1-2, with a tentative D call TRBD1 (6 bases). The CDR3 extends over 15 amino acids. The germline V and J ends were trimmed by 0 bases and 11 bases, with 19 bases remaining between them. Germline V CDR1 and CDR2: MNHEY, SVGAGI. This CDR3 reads CASSYSGVGGYLYTF. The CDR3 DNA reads TGTGCCAGCAGTTACTCCGGAGTAGGGGGATATCTGTACACCTTC.

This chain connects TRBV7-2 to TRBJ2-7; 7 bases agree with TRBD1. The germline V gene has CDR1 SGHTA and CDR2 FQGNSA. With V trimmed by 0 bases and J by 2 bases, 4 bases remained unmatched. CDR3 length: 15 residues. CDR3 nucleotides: TGTGCCAGCAGCTTAGCTCGACAGGGCCCCTACGAGCAGTACTTC. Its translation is CASSLARQGPYEQYF.

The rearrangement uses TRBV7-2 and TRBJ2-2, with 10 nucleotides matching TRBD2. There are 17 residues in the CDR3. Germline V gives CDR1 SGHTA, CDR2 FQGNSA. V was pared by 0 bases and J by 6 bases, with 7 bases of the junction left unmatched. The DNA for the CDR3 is TGTGCCAGCAGCTTAGCGGCTCCGGGACTAGCGTCCGGGGAGCTGTTTTTT. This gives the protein CASSLAAPGLASGELFF.

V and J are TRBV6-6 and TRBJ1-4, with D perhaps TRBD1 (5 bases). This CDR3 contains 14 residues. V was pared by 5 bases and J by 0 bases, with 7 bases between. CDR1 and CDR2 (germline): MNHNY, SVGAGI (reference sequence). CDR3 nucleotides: TGTGCCAGCAGTAGACAGTCAACTAATGAAAAACTGTTTTTT. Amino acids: CASSRQSTNEKLFF.

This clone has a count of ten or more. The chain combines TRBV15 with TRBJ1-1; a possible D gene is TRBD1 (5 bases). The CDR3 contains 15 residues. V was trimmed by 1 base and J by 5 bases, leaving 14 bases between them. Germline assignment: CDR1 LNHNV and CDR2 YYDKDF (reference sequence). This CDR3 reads CATSRARVEKTEAFF. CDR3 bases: TGTGCCACCAGCAGAGCCAGGGTTGAGAAAACTGAAGCTTTCTTT.

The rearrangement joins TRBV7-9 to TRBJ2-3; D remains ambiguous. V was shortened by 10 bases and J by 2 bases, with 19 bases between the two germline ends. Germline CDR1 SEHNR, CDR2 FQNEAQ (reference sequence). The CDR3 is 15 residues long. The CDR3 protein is CATTTGSFVTDTQYF. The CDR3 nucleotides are TGTGCCACAACCACCGGGTCCTTTGTCACAGATACGCAGTATTTT. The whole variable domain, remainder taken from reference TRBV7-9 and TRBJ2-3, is DTGVSQNPRHKITKRGQNVTFRCDPISEHNRLYWYRQTLGQGPEFLTYFQNEAQLEKSRLLSDRFSAERPKGSFSTLEIQRTEQGDSAMYLCATTTGSFVTDTQYFGPGTRLTVL.

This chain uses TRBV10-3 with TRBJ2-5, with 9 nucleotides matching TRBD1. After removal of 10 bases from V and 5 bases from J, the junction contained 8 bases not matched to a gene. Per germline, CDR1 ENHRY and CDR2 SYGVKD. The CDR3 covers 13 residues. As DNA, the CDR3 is TGTGCCACCCTGGGACAGGGCGGTGAGACCCAGTACTTC. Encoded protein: CATLGQGGETQYF.

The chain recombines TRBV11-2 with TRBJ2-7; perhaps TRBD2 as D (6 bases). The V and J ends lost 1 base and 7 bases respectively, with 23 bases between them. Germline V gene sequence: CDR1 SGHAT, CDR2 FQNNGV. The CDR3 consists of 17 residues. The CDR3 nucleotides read TGTGCCAGCAGCTTAGTCGGAGTGGAGGGCCTCTTCGGAGAGCAGTACTTC. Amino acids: CASSLVGVEGLFGEQYF.

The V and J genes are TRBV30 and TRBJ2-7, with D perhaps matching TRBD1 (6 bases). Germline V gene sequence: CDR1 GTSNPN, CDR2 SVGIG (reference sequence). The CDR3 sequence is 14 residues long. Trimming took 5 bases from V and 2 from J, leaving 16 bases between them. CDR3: CAWARLGGAYEQYF. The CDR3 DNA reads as TGTGCCTGGGCCCGGTTAGGGGGAGCCTACGAGCAGTACTTC.

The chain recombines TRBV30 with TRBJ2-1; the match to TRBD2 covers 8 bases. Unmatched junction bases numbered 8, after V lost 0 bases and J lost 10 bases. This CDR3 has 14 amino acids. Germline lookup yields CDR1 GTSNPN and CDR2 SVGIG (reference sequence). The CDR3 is CAWSVASGFGEQFF. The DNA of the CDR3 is TGTGCCTGGAGTGTGGCTAGCGGGTTTGGGGAGCAGTTCTTC.